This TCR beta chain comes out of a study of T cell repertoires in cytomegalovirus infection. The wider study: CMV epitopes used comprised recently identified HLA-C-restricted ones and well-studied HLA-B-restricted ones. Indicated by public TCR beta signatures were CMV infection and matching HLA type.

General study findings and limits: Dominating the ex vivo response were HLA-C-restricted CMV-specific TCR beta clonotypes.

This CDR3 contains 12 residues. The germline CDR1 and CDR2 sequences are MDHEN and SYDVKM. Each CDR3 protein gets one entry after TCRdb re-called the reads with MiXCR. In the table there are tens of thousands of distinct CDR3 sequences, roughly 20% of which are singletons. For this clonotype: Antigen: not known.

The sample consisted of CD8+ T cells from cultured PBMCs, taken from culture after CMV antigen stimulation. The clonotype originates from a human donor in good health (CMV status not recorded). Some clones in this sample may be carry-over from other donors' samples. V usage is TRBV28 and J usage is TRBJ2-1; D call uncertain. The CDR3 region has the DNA TGTGCTCACGGACGGAACTACAATGAGCAGTTCTTC. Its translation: CAHGRNYNEQFF.